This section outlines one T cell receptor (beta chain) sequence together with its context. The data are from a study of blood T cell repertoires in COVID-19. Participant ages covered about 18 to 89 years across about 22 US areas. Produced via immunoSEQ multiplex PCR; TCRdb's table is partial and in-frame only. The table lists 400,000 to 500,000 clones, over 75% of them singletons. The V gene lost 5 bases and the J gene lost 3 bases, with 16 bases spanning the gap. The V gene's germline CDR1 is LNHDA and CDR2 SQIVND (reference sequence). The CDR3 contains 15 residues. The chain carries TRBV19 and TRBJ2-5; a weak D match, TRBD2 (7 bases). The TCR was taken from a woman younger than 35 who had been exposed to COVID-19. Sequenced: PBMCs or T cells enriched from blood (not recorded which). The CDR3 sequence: CASSLTGGTKETQYF. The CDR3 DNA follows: TGTGCCAGTAGTTTGACCGGGGGGACAAAAGAGACCCAGTACTTC. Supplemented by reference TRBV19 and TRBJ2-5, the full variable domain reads DGGITQSPKYLFRKEGQNVTLSCEQNLNHDAMYWYRQDPGQGLRLIYYSQIVNDFQKGDIAEGYSVSREKKESFPLTVTSAQKNPTAFYLCASSLTGGTKETQYFGPGTRLLVL.